This is a list of T cell receptor beta chains from one sample in a study of PD-1 blockade in classical Hodgkin lymphoma. Method: immunoSEQ multiplex PCR; TCRdb's copy keeps in-frame clones and lacks some. Of 10,000 or so clones in the sample, about 75% were seen once. Here the sequenced sample was peripheral blood mononuclear cells (PBMCs), taken at baseline. Receptors originate from a human donor with classical Hodgkin lymphoma. The CDR3 runs from the conserved cysteine through the conserved F or W. A D gene is named only where the DNA matches it firmly. Rows give clone size only sometimes, using once, few, many, or a class for an expanded clone.

J: TRBJ2-1; size: .; V: TRBV2; D: TRBD1; CDR3: CASIEQGSYNEQFF; DNA: TGTGCCAGCATCGAACAGGGGTCCTACAATGAGCAGTTCTTC
J: TRBJ1-5; size: .; V: TRBV27; D: TRBD1; CDR3: CASSGGENQPQHF; DNA: TGTGCCAGTTCAGGGGGGGAAAATCAGCCCCAGCATTTT
J: TRBJ2-7; size: .; V: TRBV6-5; D: .; CDR3: CASSYGSREIYEQYF; DNA: TGTGCCAGCAGTTACGGTTCCCGGGAAATCTACGAGCAGTACTTC
J: TRBJ2-6; size: .; V: TRBV2; D: .; CDR3: CASSERGSGANVLTF; DNA: TGTGCCAGCAGTGAGAGAGGATCTGGGGCCAACGTCCTGACTTTC
J: TRBJ2-5; size: .; V: TRBV11-2; D: TRBD1; CDR3: CASTDDRDRGGETQYF; DNA: TGTGCCAGCACCGATGACCGGGACAGGGGGGGCGAGACCCAGTACTTC
J: TRBJ2-1; size: .; V: TRBV10-3; D: TRBD2; CDR3: CAISERPASGSNNEQFF; DNA: TGTGCCATCAGTGAGCGCCCGGCTAGCGGGTCGAACAATGAGCAGTTCTTC
J: TRBJ2-7; size: .; V: TRBV7-9; D: TRBD1; CDR3: CASSKGLGTGGYEQYF; DNA: TGTGCCAGCAGCAAAGGCCTAGGAACAGGGGGCTACGAGCAGTACTTC
J: TRBJ2-3; size: .; V: TRBV5-1; D: TRBD1; CDR3: CASSPGQGGDTQYF; DNA: TGCGCCAGCAGCCCGGGACAGGGCGGGGATACGCAGTATTTT
J: TRBJ2-1; size: .; V: TRBV15; D: .; CDR3: CATSTRTSRHNEQFF; DNA: TGTGCCACCAGCACTCGGACCTCCCGGCACAATGAGCAGTTCTTC
J: TRBJ2-1; size: .; V: TRBV10-3; D: TRBD2; CDR3: CAISAASGRVNEQFF; DNA: TGTGCCATCAGTGCTGCTAGCGGGAGGGTCAATGAGCAGTTCTTC
J: TRBJ2-3; size: few; V: TRBV19; D: TRBD2; CDR3: CASSVAGSGGSTDTQYF; DNA: TGTGCCAGTAGTGTCGCTGGTAGCGGGGGCAGCACAGATACGCAGTATTTT
J: TRBJ2-3; size: .; V: TRBV6-5; D: .; CDR3: CASSYLGDTQYF; DNA: TGTGCCAGCAGTTACCTAGGAGATACGCAGTATTTT
J: TRBJ2-1; size: .; V: TRBV19; D: .; CDR3: CASSGGRLTYEQFF; DNA: TGTGCCAGTAGTGGAGGGAGACTGACATATGAGCAGTTCTTC
J: TRBJ2-1; size: .; V: TRBV27; D: TRBD1; CDR3: CASSPGTGAYNEQFF; DNA: TGTGCCAGCAGTCCCGGGACAGGGGCATACAATGAGCAGTTCTTC
J: TRBJ2-7; size: .; V: TRBV6-5; D: .; CDR3: CASSYGLSYEQYF; DNA: TGTGCCAGCAGTTATGGGTTGTCCTACGAGCAGTACTTC
J: TRBJ1-1; size: once; V: TRBV7-2; D: TRBD1; CDR3: CASSLALDRVAEAFF; DNA: TGTGCCAGCAGCTTAGCACTGGACAGGGTGGCTGAAGCTTTCTTT
J: TRBJ2-2; size: .; V: TRBV5-1; D: .; CDR3: CASSLNPGLNTGELFF; DNA: TGCGCCAGCAGCTTGAATCCGGGACTGAACACCGGGGAGCTGTTTTTT
J: TRBJ2-2; size: .; V: TRBV18; D: .; CDR3: CASSPYMSENTGELFF; DNA: TGTGCCAGCTCACCGTACATGTCCGAGAACACCGGGGAGCTGTTTTTT
J: TRBJ2-3; size: .; V: TRBV5-1; D: .; CDR3: CASSLYPGATSTDTQYF; DNA: TGCGCCAGCAGCTTGTATCCCGGCGCAACTAGCACAGATACGCAGTATTTT
J: TRBJ1-5; size: .; V: TRBV10-2; D: TRBD1; CDR3: CASSLTGDGNQPQHF; DNA: TGCGCCAGCAGTTTGACAGGGGATGGCAATCAGCCCCAGCATTTT
J: TRBJ2-7; size: large; V: TRBV5-6; D: .; CDR3: CASSLGPSSLEEQYF; DNA: TGTGCCAGCAGCTTGGGGCCTAGCTCTCTGGAAGAGCAGTACTTC
J: TRBJ2-3; size: .; V: TRBV28; D: TRBD2; CDR3: CASSPRVTSATTDTQYF; DNA: TGTGCCAGCAGCCCCAGGGTGACTAGCGCGACCACAGATACGCAGTATTTT
J: TRBJ2-1; size: few; V: TRBV10-3; D: .; CDR3: CAISESGGTFYNEQFF; DNA: TGTGCCATCAGTGAGTCGGGCGGGACCTTCTACAATGAGCAGTTCTTC
J: TRBJ2-5; size: few; V: TRBV7-2; D: TRBD1; CDR3: CASSLGTGKGETQYF; DNA: TGTGCCAGCAGCTTAGGGACAGGGAAGGGTGAGACCCAGTACTTC
J: TRBJ2-3; size: .; V: TRBV29-1; D: .; CDR3: CSVSRVADTQYF; DNA: TGCAGCGTAAGCCGGGTAGCAGATACGCAGTATTTT